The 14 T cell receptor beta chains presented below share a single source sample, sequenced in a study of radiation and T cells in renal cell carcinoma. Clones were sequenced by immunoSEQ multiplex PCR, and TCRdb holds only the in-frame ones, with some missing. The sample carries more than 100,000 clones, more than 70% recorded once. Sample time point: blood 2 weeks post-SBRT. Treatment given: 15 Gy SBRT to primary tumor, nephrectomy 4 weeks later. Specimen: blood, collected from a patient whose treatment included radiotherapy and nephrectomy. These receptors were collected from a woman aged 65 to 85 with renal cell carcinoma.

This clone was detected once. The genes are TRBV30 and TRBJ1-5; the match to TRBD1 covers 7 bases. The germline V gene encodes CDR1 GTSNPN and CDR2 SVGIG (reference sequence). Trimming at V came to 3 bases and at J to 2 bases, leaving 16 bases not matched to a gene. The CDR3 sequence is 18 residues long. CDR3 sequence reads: CAWSHPPTGLGGNQPQHF. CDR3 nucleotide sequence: TGTGCCTGGAGCCATCCCCCGACAGGGTTAGGGGGCAATCAGCCCCAGCATTTT.

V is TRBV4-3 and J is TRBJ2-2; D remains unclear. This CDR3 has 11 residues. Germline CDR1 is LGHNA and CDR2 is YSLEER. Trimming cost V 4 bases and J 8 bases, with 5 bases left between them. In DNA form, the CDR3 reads TGCGCCAGCAGCCGTACTGGGGAGCTGTTTTTT. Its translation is CASSRTGELFF.

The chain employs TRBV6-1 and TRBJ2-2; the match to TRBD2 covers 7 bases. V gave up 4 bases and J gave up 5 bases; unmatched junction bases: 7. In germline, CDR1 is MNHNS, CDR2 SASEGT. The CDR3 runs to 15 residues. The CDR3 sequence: CASSVLWGGTGELFF. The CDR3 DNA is TGTGCCAGCAGTGTCCTTTGGGGGGGTACCGGGGAGCTGTTTTTT.

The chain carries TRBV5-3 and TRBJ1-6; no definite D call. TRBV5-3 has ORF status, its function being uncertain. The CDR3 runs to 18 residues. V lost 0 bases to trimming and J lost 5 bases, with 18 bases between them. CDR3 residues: CARSLGSRRVYDNSPLHF. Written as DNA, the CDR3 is TGTGCCAGAAGCTTGGGTTCCCGGAGGGTATATGATAATTCACCCCTCCACTTT.

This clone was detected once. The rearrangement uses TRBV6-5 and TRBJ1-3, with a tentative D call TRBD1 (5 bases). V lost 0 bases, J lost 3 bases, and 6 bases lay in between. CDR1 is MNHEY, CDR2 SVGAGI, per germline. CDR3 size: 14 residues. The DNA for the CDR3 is TGTGCCAGCAGTTACTCCCAGGGTGGAAACACCATATATTTT. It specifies CASSYSQGGNTIYF.

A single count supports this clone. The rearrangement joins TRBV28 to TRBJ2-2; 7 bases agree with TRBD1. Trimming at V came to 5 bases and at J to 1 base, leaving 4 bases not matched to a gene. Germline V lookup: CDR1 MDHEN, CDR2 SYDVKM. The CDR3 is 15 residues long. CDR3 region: CASSMYRGNTGELFF. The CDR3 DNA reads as TGTGCCAGCAGTATGTACAGGGGGAACACCGGGGAGCTGTTTTTT.

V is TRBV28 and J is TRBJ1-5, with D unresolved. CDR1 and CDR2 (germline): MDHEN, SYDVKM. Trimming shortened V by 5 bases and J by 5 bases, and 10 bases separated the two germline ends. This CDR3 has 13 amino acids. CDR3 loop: CASSVSLDQPQHF. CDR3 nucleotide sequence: TGTGCCAGCAGTGTCTCTTTAGATCAGCCCCAGCATTTT.

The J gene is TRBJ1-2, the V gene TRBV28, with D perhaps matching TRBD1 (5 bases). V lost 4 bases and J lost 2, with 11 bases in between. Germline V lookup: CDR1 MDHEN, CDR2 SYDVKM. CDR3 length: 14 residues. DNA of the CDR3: TGTGCCAGCAGTTCACTCCCAGGGAACTATGGCTACACCTTC. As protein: CASSSLPGNYGYTF.

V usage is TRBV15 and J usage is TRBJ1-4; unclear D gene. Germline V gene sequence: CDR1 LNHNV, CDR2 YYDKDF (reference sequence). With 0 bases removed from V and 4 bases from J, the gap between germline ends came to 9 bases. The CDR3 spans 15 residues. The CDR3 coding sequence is TGTGCCACCAGCAGAGAGGCAGTCTATAATGAAAAACTGTTTTTT. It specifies CATSREAVYNEKLFF.

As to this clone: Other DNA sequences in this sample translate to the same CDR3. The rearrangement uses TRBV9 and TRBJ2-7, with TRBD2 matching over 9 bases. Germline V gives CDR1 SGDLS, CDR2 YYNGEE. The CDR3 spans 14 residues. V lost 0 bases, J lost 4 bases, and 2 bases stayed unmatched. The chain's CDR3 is CASSVASGGYEQYF. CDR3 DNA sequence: TGTGCCAGCAGCGTAGCCAGCGGGGGGTACGAGCAGTACTTC.

The CDR3 loop reads CASKASEAFF. As DNA, the CDR3 is TGTGCCAGCAAGGCATCTGAAGCTTTCTTT. V gene TRBV6-5 combines with J gene TRBJ1-1; D is unresolved. The CDR3 sequence is 10 residues long. With 7 bases removed from V and 6 bases from J, the gap between germline ends came to 6 bases. The germline CDR1 and CDR2 sequences are MNHEY and SVGAGI.

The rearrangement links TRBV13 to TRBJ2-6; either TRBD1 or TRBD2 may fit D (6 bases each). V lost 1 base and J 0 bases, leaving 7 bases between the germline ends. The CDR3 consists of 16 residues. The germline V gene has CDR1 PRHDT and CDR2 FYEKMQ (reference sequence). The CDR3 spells CASSLAGASGANVLTF. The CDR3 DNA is TGTGCCAGCAGCTTAGCGGGGGCCTCTGGGGCCAACGTCCTGACTTTC.

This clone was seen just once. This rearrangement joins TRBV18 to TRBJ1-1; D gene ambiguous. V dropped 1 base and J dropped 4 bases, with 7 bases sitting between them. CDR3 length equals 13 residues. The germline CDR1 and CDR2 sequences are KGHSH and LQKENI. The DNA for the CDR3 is TGTGCCAGCTCACCACAAAGGCGCACTGAAGCTTTCTTT. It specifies CASSPQRRTEAFF.

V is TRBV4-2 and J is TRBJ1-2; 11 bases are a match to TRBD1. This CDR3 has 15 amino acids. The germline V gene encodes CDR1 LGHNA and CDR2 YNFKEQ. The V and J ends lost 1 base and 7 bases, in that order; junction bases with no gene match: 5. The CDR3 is CASSQGGQGEIGYTF. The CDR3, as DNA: TGTGCCAGCAGCCAAGGGGGACAGGGGGAGATTGGCTACACCTTC.